The present T cell receptor (beta chain) was sequenced within a study of blood T cell repertoires in COVID-19. Study context: From T cells, B-cell-depleted T cells, or PBMCs came the material, which was cDNA or gDNA.

Assay used: immunoSEQ multiplex PCR; TCRdb lists only in-frame clones, some missing. The top ten clones hold about 15% of a sample with under 80,000 clones, around 89% of them seen once. From germline, CDR1 is MGHDK and CDR2 SYGVNS. V trimming: 4 bases; J trimming: 6 bases; junction bases outside the gene matches: 8. The CDR3 runs to 14 residues. This clone turned up a few times. The sequenced sample was peripheral blood. The chain carries TRBV25-1 and TRBJ2-7; 8 bases map to TRBD2. This sequence originates from a man aged 65-85 years with active or convalescent COVID-19. Here the CDR3 reads CASSGGLVSSEQYF. The CDR3 DNA reads as TGTGCCAGCAGTGGGGGACTAGTGAGTAGCGAGCAGTACTTC.